The 28 T cell receptor beta chains in this list originate from one sample, sequenced in a study of vaccination and CD4 T cells after COVID-19 (dated by TCRdb to between 2021 and 2023). The antigens for these receptors are not known. The sample's treatment or condition label, decoded: approximately nine-day PBMC culture with coronavirus spike peptide pools or control peptides (ViraFEST assay). Libraries came from PCR. The sequencing machine was an Illumina iSeq 100. DNA from cultured CD4+ T cells was subjected to TCR sequencing with the Oncomine TCR Beta short-read assay at the Johns Hopkins FTIC core. TCRdb took the public reads, trimmed them with fastp at Q25, ran MiXCR for clone calling and kept in-frame beta chains. Every CDR3 protein is listed once, alongside the most common genes and DNA of its rows. For this sample the table gives about 14,000 distinct CDR3 sequences, of which approximately 55% were detected only once. The ten largest account for 10% of the sample.

Sequenced material: CD4+ T cells from blood, cultured in vitro, taken before SARS-CoV-2 vaccination. The receptors were sampled from a human donor who had recovered from COVID-19.

In its sample, this clonotype was seen a few times. The rearrangement uses TRBV7-2 and TRBJ2-7; TRBD2 agrees at 14 bases. The germline CDR1 and CDR2 sequences are SGHTA and FQGNSA. The CDR3 loop spans 16 amino acids. V lost 4 bases, J lost 2 bases, and 4 bases stayed unmatched. The CDR3 loop is CASSSRLAGGPYEQYF. Written as DNA, the CDR3 is TGTGCCAGCAGCTCGAGACTAGCGGGAGGGCCCTACGAGCAGTACTTC. The variable domain in full, completed from reference TRBV7-2 and TRBJ2-7, reads GAGVSQSPSNKVTEKGKDVELRCDPISGHTALYWYRQSLGQGLEFLIYFQGNSAPDKSGLPSDRFSAERTGGSVSTLTIQRTQQEDSAVYLCASSSRLAGGPYEQYFGPGTRLTVT.

A single count supports this clonotype. This chain links TRBV7-9 with TRBJ2-7; 8 positions match TRBD2. V was pared by 3 bases and J by 4 bases, with 8 bases of the junction left unmatched. CDR1 and CDR2 from the germline V gene are SEHNR and FQNEAQ (reference sequence). This CDR3 comprises 15 residues. The CDR3 protein is CASSLEAGGWYEQYF. CDR3 DNA: TGTGCCAGCAGCTTGGAGGCGGGAGGCTGGTACGAGCAGTACTTC.

The V gene is TRBV20-1, the J gene TRBJ2-5; D is possibly TRBD2 (6 bases). Germline V gives CDR1 DFQATT, CDR2 SNEGSKA (reference sequence). The CDR3 has 13 residues. Trimming pared 3 bases from V and 3 bases from J, leaving 11 bases between. The CDR3, as DNA: TGCAGTGCTAGGGTGGAGGGAAAAGAGACCCAGTACTTC. Translating gives CSARVEGKETQYF.

The rearrangement joins TRBV7-2 to TRBJ2-7; 11 bases fit TRBD2. Germline loops: CDR1 SGHTA, CDR2 FQGNSA. The CDR3 is made up of 15 amino acids. Germline trimming cut 3 bases from V and 4 bases from J; bases unmatched to any gene: 5. CDR3 amino acids: CASSFQGTSGYEQYF. As DNA, the CDR3 is TGTGCCAGCAGCTTTCAGGGGACTAGCGGTTACGAGCAGTACTTC.

This clonotype showed up just a few times. This sequence joins TRBV10-3 and TRBJ2-5, with 7 bases fitting TRBD2. The CDR3 is 16 amino acids. J lost 5 bases, V lost 4 bases, and 13 bases had no gene match. Germline lookup yields CDR1 ENHRY and CDR2 SYGVKD. The CDR3 sequence: CAISGGVSSGPETQYF. The CDR3 DNA reads TGTGCCATCAGTGGAGGGGTTTCTAGCGGCCCCGAGACCCAGTACTTC.

This clonotype turned up a few times. V is TRBV7-2 and J is TRBJ1-1; D unresolved. CDR1 and CDR2 from the germline V gene are SGHTA and FQGNSA. The length of the CDR3 is 14 residues. V dropped 10 bases and J dropped 4 bases, with 19 bases sitting between them. CDR3 coding DNA: TGTGCCATAGGACGGGCGGATGCGAGCACTGAAGCTTTCTTT. Translation: CAIGRADASTEAFF.

The chain recombines TRBV12-3 or TRBV12-4 with TRBJ1-1, with D hard to call. Trimming cost V 3 bases and J 4 bases, with 12 bases left between them. This CDR3 spans 14 amino acids. The CDR3 sequence: CASSFQGTLTEAFF. The CDR3 coding sequence is TGTGCCAGCAGTTTCCAAGGTACTCTCACTGAAGCTTTCTTT.

This chain joins TRBV5-1 and TRBJ1-5, with 7 bases matching TRBD1. This CDR3 is built from 15 residues. V trimming: 5 bases; J trimming: 2 bases; junction bases outside the gene matches: 7. Germline values: CDR1 SGHRS, CDR2 YFSETQ. CDR3 sequence reads: CASRVGTGGNQPQHF. In DNA, the CDR3 is TGCGCCAGCAGAGTCGGAACAGGGGGCAATCAGCCCCAGCATTTT.

This clonotype has more than one count but fewer than ten. The chain combines TRBV7-9 with TRBJ1-2; D is perhaps TRBD1 (5 bases). Trimming shortened V by 4 bases and J by 6 bases, and 15 bases separated the two germline ends. The germline CDR1 and CDR2 sequences are SEHNR and FQNEAQ (reference sequence). The CDR3 consists of 14 residues. CDR3 sequence: CASSSRDRFDGYTF. The CDR3, as DNA: TGTGCCAGCAGCTCCAGGGATAGGTTCGATGGCTACACCTTC.

This clonotype was observed a single time. V and J are TRBV5-1 and TRBJ2-5; 9 bases match TRBD2. Germline values: CDR1 SGHRS, CDR2 YFSETQ. The V and J ends lost 0 bases and 1 base, in that order; junction bases with no gene match: 10. This CDR3 has 18 residues. In nucleotides, the CDR3 is TGCGCCAGCAGCTTGGATGCTAGGGCTAGCGGGGCCCAAGAGACCCAGTACTTC. Translation: CASSLDARASGAQETQYF. Full variable domain (outside the CDR3, taken from reference TRBV5-1 and TRBJ2-5): KAGVTQTPRYLIKTRGQQVTLSCSPISGHRSVSWYQQTPGQGLQFLFEYFSETQRNKGNFPGRFSGRQFSNSRSEMNVSTLELGDSALYLCASSLDARASGAQETQYFGPGTRLLVL.

V is TRBV6-5 and J is TRBJ1-5; a possible D gene is TRBD1 (5 bases). Germline loops: CDR1 MNHEY, CDR2 SVGAGI. CDR3 length equals 15 residues. V lost 2 bases to trimming and J lost 3 bases, with 11 bases between them. The CDR3 spells CASSYVSGPNQPQHF. The CDR3 nucleotides read TGTGCCAGCAGTTACGTCTCGGGGCCCAATCAGCCCCAGCATTTT.

A word on this clonotype: A read error may produce the germline difference seen at one junction end. The chain carries TRBV29-1 and TRBJ1-4, with D unresolved. The CDR3 runs 12 residues. In germline, CDR1 is SQVTM, CDR2 ANQGSEA. The CDR3 nucleotides are TGCAGCGTCAGGTCGTCGGGCGAAAGACTGTTTTTT. Translation: CSVRSSGERLFF.

This clonotype was recorded a few times. This rearrangement joins TRBV15 to TRBJ2-3, with 8 bases matching TRBD1. The CDR3 sequence is 15 residues long. The V segment lost 7 bases and the J segment 6 bases; nucleotides outside the gene matches: 12. Germline loops: CDR1 LNHNV, CDR2 YYDKDF (reference sequence). CDR3 nucleotides: TGTGCCACCAAAAGGACAGGGATAGGGCCGGATACGCAGTATTTT. This sequence encodes CATKRTGIGPDTQYF.

This clonotype has just one count. The chain is built from TRBV20-1 and TRBJ2-1; 7 nucleotides align to TRBD2. The germline V gene encodes CDR1 DFQATT and CDR2 SNEGSKA (reference sequence). The CDR3 runs 14 residues. The J segment lost 0 bases and the V segment lost 1 base, leaving 0 bases of the junction unmatched. This CDR3 reads CSARGGGSYNEQFF. CDR3 nucleotide sequence: TGCAGTGCTAGAGGCGGGGGCTCCTACAATGAGCAGTTCTTC.

About this clonotype: At one boundary the junction diverges from the germline segment, which might be a read error. The rearrangement uses TRBV5-6 and TRBJ2-5; the D call may be TRBD1 or TRBD2 (5 bases each). Germline lookup yields CDR1 SGHDT and CDR2 YYEEEE. The CDR3 sequence is 13 residues long. The DNA of the CDR3 is TGTGCCAGCAGCTTAGGGACCCCTGGGACCCAGCACTTC. This gives the protein CASSLGTPGTQHF.

CDR3 residues: CASSQGGLGQPQHF. The CDR3 bases are TGTGCCAGCAGTCAGGGGGGTCTCGGTCAGCCCCAGCATTTT. The chain is built from TRBV6-1 and TRBJ1-5; 7 bases map to TRBD1. V trimming: 5 bases; J trimming: 6 bases; junction bases outside the gene matches: 7. From germline, CDR1 is MNHNS and CDR2 SASEGT. The CDR3 has 14 residues.

The chain couples TRBV28 to TRBJ1-5; D unresolved. Trimming shortened V by 6 bases and J by 0 bases, and 3 bases separated the two germline ends. Germline loops: CDR1 MDHEN, CDR2 SYDVKM. The length of the CDR3 is 12 residues. CDR3: CASRSSNQPQHF. CDR3 in DNA: TGTGCCAGCAGGTCTAGCAATCAGCCCCAGCATTTT.

In this sample, this clonotype turned up a few times. V is TRBV12-3 or TRBV12-4 and J is TRBJ2-5, with D perhaps TRBD2 (6 bases). Trimming stripped 6 bases from V and 5 bases from J, with 22 bases between. The CDR3 is made up of 16 amino acids. Here the CDR3 DNA reads TGTGCCAGCAGCCGCCGGTCGGGGGAAAGAGCGGAGACCCAGTACTTC. Translated, it gives CASSRRSGERAETQYF.

The gene calls are TRBV6-4 and TRBJ2-5; a weak D match, TRBD2 (6 bases). CDR1 and CDR2 (germline): MRHNA, SNTAGT. Trimming shortened V by 0 bases and J by 4 bases, and 12 bases separated the two germline ends. The CDR3 extends over 15 amino acids. This CDR3 reads CASSDSGRGPETQYF. The CDR3 DNA follows: TGTGCCAGCAGTGACTCAGGGCGGGGACCAGAGACCCAGTACTTC.

This clonotype came up a few times. The chain joins TRBV20-1 to TRBJ2-2; 14 nucleotides line up with TRBD2. Germline CDR1 DFQATT, CDR2 SNEGSKA (reference sequence). The CDR3 runs to 15 residues. With V trimmed by 6 bases and J by 7 bases, 7 bases remained unmatched. This CDR3 reads CSAMTSGRGGGELFF. The CDR3 DNA reads TGCAGTGCCATGACTAGCGGGAGGGGAGGCGGGGAGCTGTTTTTT.

This clonotype is judged medium-sized. The gene calls are TRBV12-3 or TRBV12-4 and TRBJ1-1; no reliable D call. The CDR3 is 13 amino acids. V lost 3 bases and J 1 base, leaving 6 bases between the germline ends. The CDR3 loop is CASSFGRNTEAFF. CDR3 DNA: TGTGCCAGCAGTTTCGGGAGGAACACTGAAGCTTTCTTT.

This clonotype showed up just a few times. The chain carries TRBV6-1 and TRBJ2-5; 9 nucleotides agree with TRBD1. The CDR3 totals 14 residues. Germline trimming cut 5 bases from V and 5 bases from J; bases unmatched to any gene: 6. The germline V gene has CDR1 MNHNS and CDR2 SASEGT. CDR3 in DNA: TGTGCCAGCAGTCTTGGGACAGGGTTGGAGACCCAGTACTTC. This gives the protein CASSLGTGLETQYF.

This sequence joins TRBV20-1 and TRBJ2-5; D is unresolved. This CDR3 has 13 residues. CDR1 DFQATT and CDR2 SNEGSKA come from the germline V gene (reference sequence). The V end lost 6 bases, the J end lost 5 bases, and 16 bases lay between the germline ends. CDR3 in amino acids: CSAPQRPLETQYF. The CDR3 DNA is TGCAGTGCCCCCCAGCGTCCGTTGGAGACCCAGTACTTC.

The V gene is TRBV11-1, the J gene TRBJ2-5; 7 nucleotides line up with TRBD2. Trimming took 5 bases from V and 0 from J; bases not matched to a gene: 6. The V gene's germline CDR1 is SGHAT and CDR2 FQDESV (reference sequence). This CDR3 spans 15 amino acids. CDR3 in DNA: TGTGCCAGCAGCCGACTAGCCCCGTACCAAGAGACCCAGTACTTC. Amino acid sequence: CASSRLAPYQETQYF.

The V and J genes are TRBV7-2 and TRBJ2-2; 7 bases match TRBD2. CDR3 size: 16 residues. Germline CDR1 SGHTA, CDR2 FQGNSA. The junction had 8 bases not matched to a gene; V was cut back by 2 bases and J by 5 bases. The CDR3 is CASSLPPWRETGELFF. Written as DNA, the CDR3 is TGTGCCAGCAGCTTACCCCCCTGGCGGGAGACCGGGGAGCTGTTTTTT. Full variable domain (outside the CDR3, taken from reference TRBV7-2 and TRBJ2-2): GAGVSQSPSNKVTEKGKDVELRCDPISGHTALYWYRQSLGQGLEFLIYFQGNSAPDKSGLPSDRFSAERTGGSVSTLTIQRTQQEDSAVYLCASSLPPWRETGELFFGEGSRLTVL.

This chain uses TRBV2 with TRBJ1-5; D not certain. Germline V gene lookup returns CDR1 SNHLY and CDR2 FYNNEI. The germline V and J ends were trimmed by 2 bases and 3 bases, with 8 bases remaining between them. There are 14 residues in the CDR3. CDR3 loop: CASSETGFNQPQHF. The CDR3 coding sequence is TGTGCCAGCAGTGAAACCGGCTTCAATCAGCCCCAGCATTTT.

The chain uses TRBV18 and TRBJ1-5, with TRBD1 as a possible D gene (5 bases). The CDR3 is made up of 14 amino acids. Germline-derived CDR1 and CDR2 are KGHSH and LQKENI. V dropped 6 bases and J dropped 0 bases, with 9 bases sitting between them. CDR3 amino acids: CASSPQGSNQPQHF. CDR3 in DNA: TGTGCCAGCTCTCCCCAGGGTAGCAATCAGCCCCAGCATTTT.

The chain has TRBV6-5 and TRBJ2-7; no reliable D call. The CDR3 is 13 residues long. With 0 bases removed from V and 5 bases from J, the gap between germline ends came to 8 bases. Germline CDR1 and CDR2: MNHEY and SVGAGI. The chain's CDR3 is CASSYSRANEQYF. DNA of the CDR3: TGTGCCAGCAGTTACTCCCGGGCTAACGAGCAGTACTTC.